This T cell receptor beta chain derives from a study of metastatic and nonmetastatic thyroid tumors. TCRdb re-clonotyped the PCR reads via MiXCR. Of some 17,000 clones in the sample, around 25% were seen once. The germline V and J ends were trimmed by 1 base and 2 bases, with 12 bases remaining between them. The CDR3 extends over 15 amino acids. Before thyroid surgery, none of the patients had received any treatment. By share, this clone ranks as medium-sized (0.01 to 0.1%). The identical CDR3 is also encoded by other nucleotide sequences in the sample. The clonotype originates from a female donor with papillary thyroid cancer or a benign thyroid nodule (not recorded which). Some clones in this sample may be carry-over from other donors' samples. The rearrangement links TRBV12-3 or TRBV12-4 to TRBJ2-7, with D unresolved. The sample taken for sequencing was adjacent normal tissue. DNA of the CDR3: TGTGCCAGCAGTTTAGGGATGGGCAGAGCCTACGAGCAGTACTTC. Its translation: CASSLGMGRAYEQYF.